The 24 T cell receptor beta chains below were found in one sample sequenced in a study of T cell clonotyping in hematopoietic cell transplantation. The sample's time point: recipient sample about 28 days before transplant, after cytoreduction. Clones were sequenced by immunoSEQ multiplex PCR, and TCRdb holds only the in-frame ones, with some missing. The profile shows some 35,000 clones, roughly 94% of them singletons. This specimen consisted of peripheral blood mononuclear cells, obtained before stem cell transplant. These TCRs come from a man aged 40-50 years with chronic myeloid leukemia. Some clones in this sample may be carry-over from other donors' samples.

The V and J genes are TRBV7-9 and TRBJ2-7; 8 bases are a match to TRBD1. Germline loops: CDR1 SEHNR, CDR2 FQNEAQ (reference sequence). The ends lost 5 bases at V and 6 bases at J; junction bases unmatched: 6. CDR3 length: 13 amino acids. The CDR3 coding sequence is TGTGCCAGCAGCCTCCAGACAGGGGCCGAGCAGTACTTC. This codes for CASSLQTGAEQYF.

The chain links TRBV4-1 to TRBJ2-5, with TRBD2 matching 11 bases. After removal of 0 bases from V and 5 bases from J, the junction contained 8 bases not matched to a gene. Germline V CDR1 and CDR2: MGHRA, YSYEKL. This CDR3 has 17 amino acids. CDR3 DNA sequence: TGCGCCAGCAGCCAAGATACTAGCGGGGGCCTATGGGAGACCCAGTACTTC. Its protein product is CASSQDTSGGLWETQYF.

The V gene is TRBV7-8, the J gene TRBJ2-5, with D possibly TRBD1 on 6 matching bases. Deletions cut 5 bases from V and 2 bases from J, with 21 bases between. The CDR3 totals 17 residues. Looked up from germline, CDR1 is SGHVS and CDR2 is FQNEAQ. The CDR3 coding sequence is TGTGCCAGCAGCCACCTCGGGACACCCGACCTACAAGAGACCCAGTACTTC. Translating it yields CASSHLGTPDLQETQYF.

The chain links TRBV4-3 to TRBJ2-2, with 9 positions matching TRBD1. Germline values: CDR1 LGHNA, CDR2 YSLEER. V lost 0 bases to trimming and J lost 6 bases; unmatched junction nucleotides: 11. This CDR3 contains 18 residues. The CDR3 bases are TGCGCCAGCAGCCAAGATCTAGTGGGACAGGGAAGGTCCGGGGAGCTGTTTTTT. It codes for CASSQDLVGQGRSGELFF.

The V and J genes are TRBV4-2 and TRBJ2-7; 8 nucleotides agree with TRBD2. Germline V gene sequence: CDR1 LGHNA, CDR2 YNFKEQ. CDR3 length equals 14 residues. The junction had 7 bases not matched to a gene; V was cut back by 8 bases and J by 1 base. As DNA, the CDR3 is TGTGCCAGCGCCAGGGGCGGGGGGTCCTACGAGCAGTACTTC. As protein: CASARGGGSYEQYF.

The V and J genes are TRBV28 and TRBJ1-2, with TRBD1 matching over 8 bases. The CDR3 contains 14 residues. After removal of 7 bases from V and 6 bases from J, the junction contained 10 bases not matched to a gene. In germline, CDR1 is MDHEN, CDR2 SYDVKM. The CDR3 bases are TGTGCCAGCACCCACCGACAGGGGAGAAATGGCTACACCTTC. Its translation is CASTHRQGRNGYTF.

The rearrangement joins TRBV4-3 to TRBJ1-4; D remains unclear. V lost 0 bases, J lost 6 bases, and 5 bases lay in between. Germline assignment: CDR1 LGHNA and CDR2 YSLEER. This CDR3 has 13 residues. CDR3 amino acids: CASSQDLHEKLFF. CDR3 DNA sequence: TGCGCCAGCAGCCAAGATTTGCATGAAAAACTGTTTTTT.

CDR3 nucleotide sequence: TGTGCCAGCAGCCCCGACCAGGGGGTGCGCGCAGATACGCAGTATTTT. This codes for CASSPDQGVRADTQYF. This chain uses TRBV7-6 with TRBJ2-3; 7 positions agree with TRBD1. In germline, CDR1 is SGHVS, CDR2 FNYEAQ. V was pared by 5 bases and J by 4 bases, with 12 bases of the junction left unmatched. The CDR3 is made up of 16 amino acids.

The chain is built from TRBV30 and TRBJ2-7; D is perhaps TRBD1 (6 bases). Between the trimmed V and J ends, which lost 2 bases and 0 bases, there was a span of 11 bases. Germline CDR1 and CDR2: GTSNPN and SVGIG (reference sequence). The CDR3 has 14 residues. CDR3 residues: CAWSPTGLSYEQYF. In DNA form, the CDR3 reads TGTGCCTGGAGTCCGACAGGCCTCTCCTACGAGCAGTACTTC. Full variable domain (outside the CDR3, taken from reference TRBV30 and TRBJ2-7): SQTIHQWPATLVQPVGSPLSLECTVEGTSNPNLYWYRQAAGRGLQLLFYSVGIGQISSEVPQNLSASRPQDRQFILSSKKLLLSDSGFYLCAWSPTGLSYEQYFGPGTRLTVT.

The rearrangement links TRBV20-1 to TRBJ2-3; D might be TRBD2 (5 bases). The V and J ends lost 4 bases and 6 bases respectively, with 8 bases between them. Looked up from germline, CDR1 is DFQATT and CDR2 is SNEGSKA (reference sequence). CDR3 size: 11 residues. The chain's CDR3 is CSANPGDTQYF. The DNA for the CDR3 is TGCAGTGCTAACCCGGGGGATACGCAGTATTTT.

The chain carries TRBV29-1 and TRBJ2-3; D is uncertain. Per the germline V gene, CDR1 is SQVTM and CDR2 is ANQGSEA. The ends were cut back, 7 bases at V and 6 bases at J, with 14 bases in the middle. The CDR3 is made up of 12 amino acids. The CDR3 DNA sequence: TGCAGCGCCCGCACGCCCGGGGATACGCAGTATTTT. Its translation: CSARTPGDTQYF.

J is TRBJ2-6 and V is TRBV4-3, with D uncertain. There are 16 residues in the CDR3. Trimming left V 0 bases short and J 0 bases short, with 6 bases between. CDR1 is LGHNA and CDR2 is YSLEER in the germline V gene. The CDR3 loop reads CASSQDHSSGANVLTF. CDR3 bases: TGCGCCAGCAGCCAAGATCATAGCTCTGGGGCCAACGTCCTGACTTTC.

The chain is built from TRBV7-2 and TRBJ2-1; D is perhaps TRBD1 (6 bases). Trimming cost V 1 base and J 4 bases, with 14 bases left between them. This CDR3 contains 16 residues. The germline V gene encodes CDR1 SGHTA and CDR2 FQGNSA. The CDR3 sequence is CASSLVGRGSYNEQFF. The DNA of the CDR3 is TGTGCCAGCAGCTTAGTAGGCAGGGGCAGTTACAATGAGCAGTTCTTC.

Points on this clone: Other DNA sequences in this sample translate to the same CDR3. The chain is built from TRBV6-5 and TRBJ1-2; no firm D call. This CDR3 region has 12 residues. Trimming left V 0 bases short and J 6 bases short, with 5 bases between. Germline V gene data show CDR1 as MNHEY and CDR2 as SVGAGI. The CDR3 reads CASSYSRNGYTF. CDR3 bases: TGTGCCAGCAGTTACTCGAGAAATGGCTACACCTTC.

The chain employs TRBV28 and TRBJ1-2; 12 bases match TRBD1. The germline CDR1 and CDR2 sequences are MDHEN and SYDVKM. The CDR3 covers 14 residues. V was clipped by 10 bases and J by 8 bases; unmatched bases: 11. The CDR3 nucleotides read TGTGCCACCCGAACGGGACAGGGGGCGCGGGGCTACACCTTC. The encoded protein is CATRTGQGARGYTF.

This rearrangement joins TRBV6-1 to TRBJ1-6; no firm D call. With 2 bases removed from V and 8 bases from J, the gap between germline ends came to 19 bases. The CDR3 loop spans 17 amino acids. CDR1 is MNHNS and CDR2 is SASEGT in the germline V gene. The CDR3, as DNA: TGTGCCAGCAGTGAAAGGATTGCGTGGCCGAGGGATTCACCCCTCCACTTT. Its translation: CASSERIAWPRDSPLHF.

V is TRBV5-5 and J is TRBJ1-5; the D gene is possibly TRBD1 (5 bases). Trimming took off 4 bases at V and 4 bases at J, with 18 bases between the two ends. The length of the CDR3 is 16 residues. Per germline, CDR1 SGHKS and CDR2 YYEKEE (reference sequence). CDR3 sequence reads: CASSPRRGNGNQPQHF. The CDR3 DNA sequence: TGTGCCAGCAGCCCAAGGCGGGGGAATGGGAATCAGCCCCAGCATTTT.

CDR3 coding DNA: TGTGCCAGCTTCAGGAGGAACACTGAAGCTTTCTTT. Its protein product is CASFRRNTEAFF. This chain uses TRBV28 with TRBJ1-1; no definite D call. V gave up 8 bases and J gave up 1 base, with 8 bases separating them. CDR1 and CDR2 (germline): MDHEN, SYDVKM. The CDR3 consists of 12 residues.

The chain links TRBV30 to TRBJ1-5; no firm D call. This CDR3 is built from 13 residues. Germline assignment: CDR1 GTSNPN and CDR2 SVGIG (reference sequence). Trimming took off 1 base at V and 4 bases at J, with 8 bases between the two ends. CDR3 sequence (DNA): TGTGCCTGGAGTGGGAGGTCTAATCAGCCCCAGCATTTT. Amino acids: CAWSGRSNQPQHF.

V usage is TRBV27 and J usage is TRBJ1-1; maybe TRBD1 (5 bases). Germline CDR1 reads MNHEY; CDR2 reads SMNVEV (reference sequence). The CDR3 sequence is 15 residues long. Trimming cost V 4 bases and J 1 base, with 13 bases left between them. The CDR3 sequence is CASSSGLLANTEAFF. CDR3 in DNA: TGTGCCAGCAGTTCGGGACTCCTCGCGAACACTGAAGCTTTCTTT.

The CDR3 DNA is TGTGCCAGCAGTCCTCACGCGAGGAAAGCTTTCTTT. Translated, it gives CASSPHARKAFF. The chain couples TRBV28 to TRBJ1-1; D is undetermined. Between the trimmed V and J ends, which lost 5 bases and 9 bases, there was a span of 13 bases. Germline CDR1 reads MDHEN; CDR2 reads SYDVKM. The CDR3 is 12 residues long.

The chain employs TRBV28 and TRBJ1-2; perhaps TRBD1 as D (6 bases). Germline CDR1 MDHEN, CDR2 SYDVKM. The CDR3 has 15 residues. Trimming stripped 7 bases from V and 4 bases from J, with 19 bases between. DNA for the CDR3: TGTGCCAGCACCTCCTGGACAGTAGACGCCTATGGCTACACCTTC. Translated: CASTSWTVDAYGYTF.

This sequence joins TRBV19 and TRBJ1-1; 7 bases match TRBD1. Per germline, CDR1 LNHDA and CDR2 SQIVND (reference sequence). The CDR3 runs 13 residues. V lost 7 bases, J lost 5 bases, and 7 bases stayed unmatched. The CDR3, as DNA: TGTGCCAGTAAAGACAGGGCCGGGACTGAAGCTTTCTTT. Translation: CASKDRAGTEAFF.

J is TRBJ1-6 and V is TRBV12-1. TRBV12-1 is reported as a pseudogene. The CDR3 spans 15 residues. In DNA form, the CDR3 reads TGTGCCAGCAGTCCAAGGGGGGGGATCCGTTCACCCCTCCACTTT. It yields the protein CASSPRGGIRSPLHF.